These 20 T cell receptor beta chains were all obtained from the same sample, sequenced in a study of CD4+ T cells in melanoma. TCRdb's copy holds only in-frame clones and misses some; the assay was immunoSEQ multiplex PCR. The sample has some 11,000 clones, roughly two thirds seen once; the top ten hold less than 15%. Sequencing used cells from a culture (not recorded whether cultured in vitro). These receptors were taken from a human donor with melanoma.

The CDR3 sequence is CASSYSPGQEAFF. The CDR3 nucleotides read TGTGCCAGCAGTTACTCTCCGGGCCAGGAAGCTTTCTTT. V and J are TRBV6-5 and TRBJ1-1; no firm D call. CDR3 length: 13 residues. The V gene lost 0 bases and the J gene lost 8 bases, with 10 bases spanning the gap. Germline V gene data show CDR1 as MNHEY and CDR2 as SVGAGI.

This rearrangement joins TRBV27 to TRBJ1-6; D perhaps matches TRBD1 (5 bases). V lost 3 bases and J 5 bases, leaving 8 bases between the germline ends. Germline-derived CDR1 and CDR2 are MNHEY and SMNVEV (reference sequence). The CDR3 has 14 amino acids. As DNA, the CDR3 is TGTGCCAGCAGTTTGTACAGGAATAATTCACCCCTCCACTTT. Encoded protein: CASSLYRNNSPLHF.

V is TRBV7-8 and J is TRBJ2-3, with 7 bases identical to TRBD2. Germline V gives CDR1 SGHVS, CDR2 FQNEAQ. The CDR3 sequence is 16 residues long. The J segment lost 0 bases and the V segment lost 6 bases, leaving 9 bases of the junction unmatched. For the CDR3, the DNA is TGTGCCAGCAGAGGGGCCCTAGCGGCTAGCACAGATACGCAGTATTTT. Protein sequence: CASRGALAASTDTQYF.

This clone was counted between two and nine times. The CDR3 DNA reads as TGTGCCCGCACAGGGGCACGGAACACTGAAGCTTTCTTT. Translation: CARTGARNTEAFF. V usage is TRBV30 and J usage is TRBJ1-1; TRBD1 matches 7 bases. Germline V gene lookup returns CDR1 GTSNPN and CDR2 SVGIG (reference sequence). The CDR3 extends over 13 amino acids. V shed 8 bases, J shed 1 base, and the junction held 7 bases outside the gene matches.

The chain uses TRBV4-1 and TRBJ2-3; no clear D gene. Trimming removed 3 bases from V and 6 bases from J, with 13 bases in between. Germline lookup yields CDR1 MGHRA and CDR2 YSYEKL. CDR3 length: 14 amino acids. The CDR3 coding sequence is TGCGCCAGCAGCCACGCCGTTCGACCGGATACGCAGTATTTT. Encoded protein: CASSHAVRPDTQYF.

The J gene is TRBJ1-4, the V gene TRBV5-1; TRBD1 is a possible D gene (5 bases). V gave up 5 bases and J gave up 6 bases, with 20 bases separating them. The CDR3 contains 16 residues. Germline V gene data show CDR1 as SGHRS and CDR2 as YFSETQ. CDR3 nucleotide sequence: TGCGCCAGCAGGCCGAATGTCGCAGGGAAATATGAAAAACTGTTTTTT. Translation: CASRPNVAGKYEKLFF.

This clone was counted between two and nine times. The chain uses TRBV6-6 and TRBJ1-5; possibly TRBD1 for D (6 bases). Looked up from germline, CDR1 is MNHNY and CDR2 is SVGAGI (reference sequence). The V end lost 2 bases, the J end lost 0 bases, and 11 bases lay between the germline ends. The CDR3 has 16 residues. In nucleotides, the CDR3 is TGTGCCAGCAGTTACAGGGGGTTATATAGCAATCAGCCCCAGCATTTT. Translated: CASSYRGLYSNQPQHF.

This rearrangement joins TRBV28 to TRBJ1-1; TRBD1 is a possible D gene (6 bases). The V gene's germline CDR1 is MDHEN and CDR2 SYDVKM. The CDR3 length is 15 residues. Trimming pared 6 bases from V and 6 bases from J, leaving 20 bases between. The CDR3: CASSRTEVGAPEAFF. Written as DNA, the CDR3 is TGTGCCAGCAGCCGGACAGAGGTTGGGGCCCCTGAAGCTTTCTTT.

The chain uses TRBV27 and TRBJ2-3, with a weak D call TRBD2 (6 bases). CDR1 MNHEY and CDR2 SMNVEV come from the germline V gene (reference sequence). The V end was cut by 5 bases, the J end by 1 base, with 10 bases between. The CDR3 covers 14 residues. CDR3 sequence: CASSPKRGTDTQYF. The DNA of the CDR3 is TGTGCCAGCAGTCCGAAGCGGGGCACAGATACGCAGTATTTT.

V and J are TRBV6-5 and TRBJ1-2; 7 nucleotides match TRBD1. V trimming: 6 bases; J trimming: 3 bases; junction bases outside the gene matches: 7. CDR1 is MNHEY and CDR2 is SVGAGI in the germline V gene. The CDR3 extends over 14 amino acids. The CDR3 sequence is CASRDHRGDYGYTF. The DNA for the CDR3 is TGTGCCAGCAGGGACCACAGGGGTGACTATGGCTACACCTTC.

The chain links TRBV4-1 to TRBJ2-7, with D perhaps matching TRBD1 or TRBD2 (5 bases each). Germline CDR1 MGHRA, CDR2 YSYEKL. Trimming removed 6 bases at V and 0 bases at J, with 18 bases between. There are 16 residues in the CDR3. The CDR3 region is CASSRIRDVSSYEQYF. CDR3 bases: TGCGCCAGCAGTCGAATAAGGGACGTCAGCTCCTACGAGCAGTACTTC.

This rearrangement joins TRBV5-1 to TRBJ2-3; 15 bases are shared with TRBD2. Germline CDR1 reads SGHRS; CDR2 reads YFSETQ. This CDR3 contains 17 residues. V was pared by 4 bases and J by 3 bases, with 6 bases of the junction left unmatched. CDR3 bases: TGCGCCAGCAGCCTGGGACTAGCGGGGGGCCAAACAGATACGCAGTATTTT. Translating it yields CASSLGLAGGQTDTQYF. Full variable domain (outside the CDR3, taken from reference TRBV5-1 and TRBJ2-3): KAGVTQTPRYLIKTRGQQVTLSCSPISGHRSVSWYQQTPGQGLQFLFEYFSETQRNKGNFPGRFSGRQFSNSRSEMNVSTLELGDSALYLCASSLGLAGGQTDTQYFGPGTRLTVL.

The V and J genes are TRBV12-5 and TRBJ1-4; D is possibly TRBD1 (5 bases). The CDR3 is made up of 15 amino acids. V lost 6 bases to trimming and J lost 7 bases, with 18 bases between them. Germline V CDR1 and CDR2: LGHNT, FRNRAP. CDR3 DNA: TGTGCTAGTGGCCGCGCAGGGTTGGGGGGTGAAAAACTGTTTTTT. Protein sequence: CASGRAGLGGEKLFF.

The chain combines TRBV5-1 with TRBJ1-2; possibly TRBD1 for D (6 bases). V lost 3 bases to trimming and J lost 1 base, with 10 bases between them. CDR3 length: 14 residues. Germline V gene sequence: CDR1 SGHRS, CDR2 YFSETQ. This CDR3 is CASSSTGDNYGYTF. The CDR3 DNA reads as TGCGCCAGCAGCTCGACAGGAGATAACTATGGCTACACCTTC.

This chain links TRBV18 with TRBJ1-6; D is undetermined. The CDR3 contains 15 residues. CDR1 is KGHSH and CDR2 is LQKENI in the germline V gene. Trimming cost V 1 base and J 4 bases, with 8 bases left between them. The CDR3 nucleotides are TGTGCCAGCTCACCACAAGAGGTGTATAATTCACCCCTCCACTTT. The encoded protein is CASSPQEVYNSPLHF.

The chain is built from TRBV5-1 and TRBJ2-3; 9 bases map to TRBD2. CDR3 length: 17 amino acids. The J segment lost 5 bases and the V segment lost 3 bases, leaving 13 bases of the junction unmatched. Per germline, CDR1 SGHRS and CDR2 YFSETQ. The CDR3 bases are TGCGCCAGCAGCTCCGATCCTAGCGGGGTTTTGCAAGATACGCAGTATTTT. Translated: CASSSDPSGVLQDTQYF. The variable domain in full, completed from reference TRBV5-1 and TRBJ2-3, reads KAGVTQTPRYLIKTRGQQVTLSCSPISGHRSVSWYQQTPGQGLQFLFEYFSETQRNKGNFPGRFSGRQFSNSRSEMNVSTLELGDSALYLCASSSDPSGVLQDTQYFGPGTRLTVL.

The chain combines TRBV15 with TRBJ2-5; 11 bases align to TRBD2. CDR3 length: 16 residues. The germline gives CDR1 LNHNV, CDR2 YYDKDF (reference sequence). V was pared by 0 bases and J by 4 bases, with 4 bases of the junction left unmatched. CDR3 sequence reads: CATSREKTSGAETQYF. CDR3 nucleotides: TGTGCCACCAGCAGAGAGAAGACTAGCGGGGCAGAGACCCAGTACTTC.

This clone was counted between two and nine times. The chain employs TRBV19 and TRBJ2-1; D unclear. The length of the CDR3 is 12 residues. Trimming pared 3 bases from V and 6 bases from J, leaving 6 bases between. Per germline, CDR1 LNHDA and CDR2 SQIVND (reference sequence). Written as DNA, the CDR3 is TGTGCCAGTAGTATGATGGGCAATGAGCAGTTCTTC. Its translation: CASSMMGNEQFF.

V usage is TRBV15 and J usage is TRBJ2-7; no clear D. CDR3 length: 13 amino acids. Per the germline V gene, CDR1 is LNHNV and CDR2 is YYDKDF (reference sequence). Trimming stripped 6 bases from V and 5 bases from J, with 14 bases between. CDR3 nucleotide sequence: TGTGCCACCAGATCGGGCAAGTTACACGAGCAGTACTTC. It yields the protein CATRSGKLHEQYF.

The DNA of the CDR3 is TGTGCCAGCAGTAAGGGAGGGACAGGGAACTATGGCTACACCTTC. It is translated as CASSKGGTGNYGYTF. The V gene is TRBV7-9, the J gene TRBJ1-2; 9 bases align to TRBD1. The CDR3 is 15 amino acids. Germline assignment: CDR1 SEHNR and CDR2 FQNEAQ (reference sequence). The V and J ends lost 6 bases and 2 bases, in that order; junction bases with no gene match: 7. Drawing the rest from reference TRBV7-9 and TRBJ1-2, the complete variable domain is DTGVSQNPRHKITKRGQNVTFRCDPISEHNRLYWYRQTLGQGPEFLTYFQNEAQLEKSRLLSDRFSAERPKGSFSTLEIQRTEQGDSAMYLCASSKGGTGNYGYTFGSGTRLTVV.